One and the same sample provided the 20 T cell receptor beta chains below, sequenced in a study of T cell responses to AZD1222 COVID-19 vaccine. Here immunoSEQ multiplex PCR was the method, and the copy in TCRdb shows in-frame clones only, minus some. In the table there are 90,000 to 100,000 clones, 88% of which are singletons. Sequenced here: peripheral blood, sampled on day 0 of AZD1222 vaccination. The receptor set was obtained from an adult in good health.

Here the CDR3 DNA reads TGTGCCAGCAGTCGACTACAGGGGGCATCGGTCACAGATACGCAGTATTTT. Its translation is CASSRLQGASVTDTQYF. The rearrangement links TRBV28 to TRBJ2-3, with 9 positions matching TRBD1. V was pared by 5 bases and J by 2 bases, with 11 bases of the junction left unmatched. CDR3 length: 17 residues. Germline V gene sequence: CDR1 MDHEN, CDR2 SYDVKM.

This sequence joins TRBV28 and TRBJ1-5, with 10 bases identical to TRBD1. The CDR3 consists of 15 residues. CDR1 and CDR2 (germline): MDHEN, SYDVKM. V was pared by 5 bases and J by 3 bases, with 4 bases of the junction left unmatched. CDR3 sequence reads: CASSLGQGTNQPQHF. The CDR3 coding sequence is TGTGCCAGCAGTCTGGGACAGGGGACCAATCAGCCCCAGCATTTT.

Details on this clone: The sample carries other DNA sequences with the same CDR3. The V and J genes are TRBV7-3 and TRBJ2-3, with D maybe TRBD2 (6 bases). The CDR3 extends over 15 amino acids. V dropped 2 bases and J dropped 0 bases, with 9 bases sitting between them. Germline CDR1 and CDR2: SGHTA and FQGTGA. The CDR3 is CASSLLGGSTDTQYF. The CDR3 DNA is TGTGCCAGCAGCTTACTGGGGGGTAGCACAGATACGCAGTATTTT.

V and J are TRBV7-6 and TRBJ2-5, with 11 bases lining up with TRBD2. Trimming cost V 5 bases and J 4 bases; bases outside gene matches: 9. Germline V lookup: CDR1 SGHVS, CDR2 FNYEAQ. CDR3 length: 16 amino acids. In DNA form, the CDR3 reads TGTGCCAGCAGCCCTTTAGCGGGAGGGCAGGGAGAGACCCAGTACTTC. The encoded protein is CASSPLAGGQGETQYF. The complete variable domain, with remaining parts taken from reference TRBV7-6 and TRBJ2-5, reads GAGVSQSPRYKVTKRGQDVALRCDPISGHVSLYWYRQALGQGPEFLTYFNYEAQQDKSGLPNDRFSAERPEGSISTLTIQRTEQRDSAMYRCASSPLAGGQGETQYFGPGTRLLVL.

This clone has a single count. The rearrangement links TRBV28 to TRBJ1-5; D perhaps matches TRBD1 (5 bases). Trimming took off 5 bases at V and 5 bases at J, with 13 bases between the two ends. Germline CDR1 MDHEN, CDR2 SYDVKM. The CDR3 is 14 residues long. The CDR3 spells CASSLITGYQPQHF. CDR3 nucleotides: TGTGCCAGCAGTCTAATTACAGGCTATCAGCCCCAGCATTTT.

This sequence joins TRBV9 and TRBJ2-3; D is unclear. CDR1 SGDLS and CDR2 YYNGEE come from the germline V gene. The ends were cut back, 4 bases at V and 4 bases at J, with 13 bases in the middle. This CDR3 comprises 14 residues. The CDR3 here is CASSRNHNADTQYF. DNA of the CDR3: TGTGCCAGCAGCCGGAACCACAACGCAGATACGCAGTATTTT.

CDR3 loop: CASSRDGDTMYGYTF. The CDR3 region has the DNA TGTGCCAGCAGTCGGGACGGAGATACTATGTATGGCTACACCTTC. This rearrangement joins TRBV2 to TRBJ1-2, with a tentative D call TRBD1 (5 bases). Germline CDR1 and CDR2: SNHLY and FYNNEI. CDR3 length: 15 residues. The germline V and J ends were trimmed by 5 bases and 5 bases, with 18 bases remaining between them.

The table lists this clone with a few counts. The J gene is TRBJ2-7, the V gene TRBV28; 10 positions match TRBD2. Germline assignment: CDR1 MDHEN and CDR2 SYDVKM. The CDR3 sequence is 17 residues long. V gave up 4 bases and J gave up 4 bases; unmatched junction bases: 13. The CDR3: CASSSPHPSGSPYEQYF. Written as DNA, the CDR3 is TGTGCCAGCAGTTCCCCCCACCCTAGCGGGAGTCCGTACGAGCAGTACTTC.

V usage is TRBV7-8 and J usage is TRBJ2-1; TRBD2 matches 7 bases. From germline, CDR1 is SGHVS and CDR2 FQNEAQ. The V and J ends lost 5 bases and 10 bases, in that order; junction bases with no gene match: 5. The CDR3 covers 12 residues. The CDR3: CASSRPGGEQFF. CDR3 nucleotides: TGTGCCAGCAGCCGCCCGGGAGGAGAGCAGTTCTTC.

CDR3 sequence reads: CASSLEGLTYEQYF. CDR3 sequence (DNA): TGTGCCAGCAGTTTAGAGGGACTCACCTACGAGCAGTACTTC. The chain joins TRBV28 to TRBJ2-7; a possible D gene is TRBD2 (6 bases). The germline gives CDR1 MDHEN, CDR2 SYDVKM. This CDR3 is 14 amino acids long. Trimming removed 2 bases from V and 2 bases from J, with 10 bases in between.

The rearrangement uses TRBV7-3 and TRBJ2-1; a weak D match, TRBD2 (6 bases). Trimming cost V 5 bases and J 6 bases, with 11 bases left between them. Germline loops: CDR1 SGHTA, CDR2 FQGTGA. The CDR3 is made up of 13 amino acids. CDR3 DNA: TGTGCCAGCAGCCCAACTAGCCTCAATGAGCAGTTCTTC. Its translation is CASSPTSLNEQFF.

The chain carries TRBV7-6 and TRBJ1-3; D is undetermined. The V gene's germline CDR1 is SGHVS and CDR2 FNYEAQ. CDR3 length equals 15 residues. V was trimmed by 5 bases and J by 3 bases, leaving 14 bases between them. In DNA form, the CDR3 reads TGTGCCAGCAGCCCCTACACGGCGGGTGGAAACACCATATATTTT. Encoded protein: CASSPYTAGGNTIYF.

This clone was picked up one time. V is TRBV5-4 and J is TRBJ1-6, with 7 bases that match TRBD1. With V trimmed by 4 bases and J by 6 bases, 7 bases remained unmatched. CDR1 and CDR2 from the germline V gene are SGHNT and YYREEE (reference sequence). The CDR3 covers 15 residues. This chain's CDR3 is CASSNGGDSNSPLHF. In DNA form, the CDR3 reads TGTGCCAGCAGCAACGGGGGGGACAGTAATTCACCCCTCCACTTT.

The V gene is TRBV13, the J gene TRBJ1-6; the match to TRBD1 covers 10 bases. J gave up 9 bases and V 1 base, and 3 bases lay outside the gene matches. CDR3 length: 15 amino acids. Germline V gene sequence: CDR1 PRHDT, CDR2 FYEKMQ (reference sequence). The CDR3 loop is CASSLEGTGASPLHF. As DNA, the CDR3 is TGTGCCAGCAGCTTAGAAGGGACAGGGGCTTCACCCCTCCACTTT. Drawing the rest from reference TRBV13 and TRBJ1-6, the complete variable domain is AAGVIQSPRHLIKEKRETATLKCYPIPRHDTVYWYQQGPGQDPQFLISFYEKMQSDKGSIPDRFSAQQFSDYHSELNMSSLELGDSALYFCASSLEGTGASPLHFGNGTRLTVT.

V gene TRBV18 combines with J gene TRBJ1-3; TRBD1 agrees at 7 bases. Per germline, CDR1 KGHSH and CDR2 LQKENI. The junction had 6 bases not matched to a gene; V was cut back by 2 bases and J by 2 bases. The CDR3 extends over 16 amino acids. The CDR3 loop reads CASSPATGTAGNTIYF. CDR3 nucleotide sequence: TGTGCCAGCTCACCAGCGACAGGGACCGCTGGAAACACCATATATTTT.

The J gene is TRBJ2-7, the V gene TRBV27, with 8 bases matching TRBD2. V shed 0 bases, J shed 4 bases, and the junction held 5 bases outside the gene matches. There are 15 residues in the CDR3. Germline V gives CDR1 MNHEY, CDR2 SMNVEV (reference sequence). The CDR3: CASSLSVGLGYEQYF. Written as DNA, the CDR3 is TGTGCCAGCAGTTTATCTGTGGGACTAGGATACGAGCAGTACTTC.

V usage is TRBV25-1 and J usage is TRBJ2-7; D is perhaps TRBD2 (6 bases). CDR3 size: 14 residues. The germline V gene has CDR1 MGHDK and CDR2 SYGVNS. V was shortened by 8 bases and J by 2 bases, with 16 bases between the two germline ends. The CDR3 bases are TGTGCCAGCCAGTTAGCCGGGACTCCCTACGAGCAGTACTTC. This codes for CASQLAGTPYEQYF.

CDR3 in amino acids: CASSRFLDSKRNTEAFF. In DNA, the CDR3 is TGCGCCAGCAGCCGCTTCTTAGATTCAAAGCGGAACACTGAAGCTTTCTTT. The chain carries TRBV4-1 and TRBJ1-1; D unclear. Looked up from germline, CDR1 is MGHRA and CDR2 is YSYEKL. The CDR3 is made up of 17 amino acids. The V gene lost 4 bases and the J gene lost 1 base, with 19 bases spanning the gap.

The CDR3 DNA follows: TGTGCCAGCAGCTTGATCGTCGGGGGTGGTGAAAAACTGTTTTTT. Translated, it gives CASSLIVGGGEKLFF. The chain has TRBV5-5 and TRBJ1-4; D is perhaps TRBD1 (5 bases). Germline V gene data show CDR1 as SGHKS and CDR2 as YYEKEE (reference sequence). The CDR3 spans 15 residues. Trimming took 1 base from V and 7 from J, leaving 14 bases between them.

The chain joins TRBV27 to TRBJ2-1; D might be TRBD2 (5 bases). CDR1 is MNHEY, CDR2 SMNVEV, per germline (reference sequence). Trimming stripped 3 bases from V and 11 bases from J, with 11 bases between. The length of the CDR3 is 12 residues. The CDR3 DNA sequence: TGTGCCAGCAGTTTCCCACGGGGAAAGCAGTTCTTC. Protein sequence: CASSFPRGKQFF.